One and the same sample provided the 21 T cell receptor beta chains below, sequenced in a study of shared clonotypes between healthy human individuals. TCRdb's copy holds only in-frame clones and misses some; the assay was immunoSEQ multiplex PCR. The table has more than 1 million clones, 75% to 85% seen once. Sequenced input: memory CD4+ T cells from PBMCs. Specified subset: CD45RA-negative fraction. These receptors were obtained from a man aged 18 to 29 in good health. Some clones in this sample may be carry-over from other donors' samples.

V and J are TRBV28 and TRBJ2-1; possible D gene TRBD1, 5 bases. V shed 3 bases and J shed 9 bases, with 15 bases lying between them. There are 14 residues in the CDR3. Germline assignment: CDR1 MDHEN and CDR2 SYDVKM. The CDR3 bases are TGTGCCAGCAGTTTTGGTGGGGCAAAGGTTGAGCAGTTCTTC. It specifies CASSFGGAKVEQFF.

This clone was picked up one time. This chain uses TRBV4-2 with TRBJ2-6, with D tentatively TRBD1 (6 bases). The CDR3 totals 15 residues. V was pared by 4 bases and J by 0 bases, with 7 bases between. Germline V gene data show CDR1 as LGHNA and CDR2 as YNFKEQ. The CDR3 reads CASSLGGSGANVLTF. CDR3 bases: TGTGCCAGCAGCCTAGGGGGCTCTGGGGCCAACGTCCTGACTTTC.

The chain links TRBV5-1 to TRBJ1-2; no clear D. With 0 bases removed from V and 9 bases from J, the gap between germline ends came to 9 bases. The CDR3 is 12 amino acids. Germline lookup yields CDR1 SGHRS and CDR2 YFSETQ. The DNA for the CDR3 is TGCGCCAGCAGCTTGGTTGGGGAGAGCTACACCTTC. Amino acid sequence: CASSLVGESYTF.

The rearrangement uses TRBV27 and TRBJ2-4; TRBD1 is a possible D gene (5 bases). Germline CDR1 and CDR2: MNHEY and SMNVEV (reference sequence). There are 12 residues in the CDR3. The germline V and J ends were trimmed by 5 bases and 6 bases, with 8 bases remaining between them. Written as DNA, the CDR3 is TGTGCCAGCAGTGGGGCCCTAAACATTCAGTACTTC. Translation gives CASSGALNIQYF.

This chain joins TRBV4-3 and TRBJ2-2, with 7 nucleotides matching TRBD1. Germline CDR1 is LGHNA and CDR2 is YSLEER. V lost 6 bases to trimming and J lost 8 bases; unmatched junction nucleotides: 9. This CDR3 has 14 residues. The CDR3 DNA follows: TGCGCCAGCAGATTCGACAGGGCCAGTGGGGAGCTGTTTTTT. It specifies CASRFDRASGELFF.

The chain's CDR3 is CASSEAGASGANVLTF. Written as DNA, the CDR3 is TGTGCCAGCAGTGAAGCAGGCGCCTCTGGGGCCAACGTCCTGACTTTC. V usage is TRBV6-1 and J usage is TRBJ2-6; D is undetermined. V was cut by 0 bases and J by 0 bases, with 6 bases left in between. Germline lookup yields CDR1 MNHNS and CDR2 SASEGT. This CDR3 comprises 16 residues.

Only a few counts were recorded for this clone. V is TRBV4-1 and J is TRBJ2-4; the match to TRBD1 covers 7 bases. J was trimmed by 0 bases and V by 6 bases; bases with no gene match: 11. This CDR3 is 17 amino acids long. Per the germline V gene, CDR1 is MGHRA and CDR2 is YSYEKL. CDR3 residues: CASSSAGDSVAKNIQYF. The CDR3 DNA sequence: TGCGCCAGCAGTTCCGCCGGGGACAGCGTAGCCAAAAACATTCAGTACTTC.

The chain has TRBV14 and TRBJ1-4; no reliable D call. Germline CDR1 SGHDN, CDR2 FVKESK. This CDR3 is built from 15 residues. V was clipped by 4 bases and J by 4 bases, with 13 bases between them. The CDR3 sequence is CASSLRISYNEKLFF. In nucleotides, the CDR3 is TGTGCCAGCAGCCTCCGGATATCATATAATGAAAAACTGTTTTTT.

V is TRBV19 and J is TRBJ2-2; TRBD1 aligns across 9 bases. This CDR3 is built from 17 residues. The V gene's germline CDR1 is LNHDA and CDR2 SQIVND (reference sequence). The V segment lost 2 bases and the J segment 6 bases; nucleotides outside the gene matches: 10. CDR3 sequence: CASSIFVGQGTSGELFF. In nucleotides, the CDR3 is TGTGCCAGTAGTATATTCGTGGGACAGGGCACCTCCGGGGAGCTGTTTTTT.

The chain employs TRBV7-9 and TRBJ2-7, with D possibly being TRBD2 (5 bases). Germline V lookup: CDR1 SEHNR, CDR2 FQNEAQ (reference sequence). Trimming left V 5 bases short and J 2 bases short, with 16 bases between. The CDR3 sequence is 15 residues long. In nucleotides, the CDR3 is TGTGCCAGCAGCCCAAGGACTCGTAAGGCCTACGAGCAGTACTTC. It is translated as CASSPRTRKAYEQYF.

A single count supports this clone. The gene calls are TRBV5-1 and TRBJ2-4; D could derive from TRBD1 or TRBD2 (6 bases each). V lost 4 bases, J lost 8 bases, and 19 bases lay in between. Germline V gives CDR1 SGHRS, CDR2 YFSETQ. The CDR3 is 15 amino acids. The CDR3 sequence is CASSPSRGLVDIQYF. The CDR3 bases are TGCGCCAGCAGCCCCTCCCGGGGGCTGGTGGACATTCAGTACTTC.

With respect to this clone: The junction differs from germline at one of its ends, possibly a read error. The rearrangement links TRBV29-1 to TRBJ1-2, with 7 bases fitting TRBD1. The CDR3 length is 12 residues. The germline gives CDR1 SQVTM, CDR2 ANQGSEA. CDR3 nucleotides: TGCAGCGCTGAACAGGGGAACTATGGCTACACCTTC. Translating gives CSAEQGNYGYTF.

As regards this clone: Other DNA sequences within the sample encode an identical CDR3. The rearrangement joins TRBV7-9 to TRBJ2-5; TRBD2 agrees at 7 bases. Germline CDR1 SEHNR, CDR2 FQNEAQ (reference sequence). V lost 3 bases to trimming and J lost 5 bases; unmatched junction nucleotides: 3. There are 13 residues in the CDR3. The CDR3 DNA follows: TGTGCCAGCAGCTTTAGTAGCGGGGAGACCCAGTACTTC. Its translation is CASSFSSGETQYF.

The chain is built from TRBV6-5 and TRBJ2-1; 9 positions agree with TRBD2. The V gene's germline CDR1 is MNHEY and CDR2 SVGAGI. The CDR3 is 14 amino acids. With V trimmed by 5 bases and J by 9 bases, 8 bases remained unmatched. The CDR3: CASSDGGRVGEQFF. Here the CDR3 DNA reads TGTGCCAGCAGTGACGGCGGGAGGGTTGGTGAGCAGTTCTTC.

The chain recombines TRBV6-6 with TRBJ1-2; the D is unclear. V was shortened by 7 bases and J by 5 bases, with 8 bases between the two germline ends. Germline V lookup: CDR1 MNHNY, CDR2 SVGAGI (reference sequence). This CDR3 comprises 11 residues. The CDR3 bases are TGTGCCAGCACATCCGGGTATGGCTACACCTTC. Amino acid sequence: CASTSGYGYTF.

This clone has a count of ten or more. The chain couples TRBV29-1 to TRBJ2-7; a possible D gene is TRBD2 (6 bases). V shed 6 bases and J shed 5 bases, with 17 bases lying between them. CDR3 length equals 13 residues. Per the germline V gene, CDR1 is SQVTM and CDR2 is ANQGSEA. In DNA, the CDR3 is TGCAGCGTAAGGACGGGAGCGAGAGACGAGCAGTACTTC. Its translation: CSVRTGARDEQYF.

V is TRBV5-1 and J is TRBJ1-1, with a tentative D call TRBD1 (5 bases). This CDR3 region has 13 residues. The V end lost 2 bases, the J end lost 10 bases, and 15 bases lay between the germline ends. Germline values: CDR1 SGHRS, CDR2 YFSETQ. The CDR3 bases are TGCGCCAGCAGCTTATTCGAAGGGGCCGGAGCTTTCTTT. Amino acids: CASSLFEGAGAFF.

The chain is built from TRBV29-1 and TRBJ2-7, with 8 bases matching TRBD2. J lost 2 bases, V lost 6 bases, and 6 bases had no gene match. The CDR3 is 13 residues long. Germline V lookup: CDR1 SQVTM, CDR2 ANQGSEA. CDR3 sequence reads: CSVPSGPAYEQYF. CDR3 nucleotides: TGCAGCGTACCTAGCGGGCCAGCCTACGAGCAGTACTTC.

This sequence joins TRBV28 and TRBJ1-6; no firm D call. This CDR3 is 12 amino acids long. The V gene lost 3 bases and the J gene lost 9 bases, with 6 bases spanning the gap. The germline CDR1 and CDR2 sequences are MDHEN and SYDVKM. CDR3 sequence: CASSLGGSPLHF. The CDR3 DNA follows: TGTGCCAGCAGTTTGGGAGGTTCACCCCTCCACTTT.

The gene calls are TRBV11-3 and TRBJ2-2, with D possibly TRBD1 on 6 matching bases. The germline V and J ends were trimmed by 6 bases and 7 bases, with 12 bases remaining between them. The V gene's germline CDR1 is SGHNT and CDR2 YENEEA. CDR3 length: 13 amino acids. As DNA, the CDR3 is TGTGCCAGCAGACAGGGTACGGGCGGGGAGCTGTTTTTT. Translation: CASRQGTGGELFF.

The genes are TRBV7-9 and TRBJ2-1; D unresolved. Germline CDR1 is SEHNR and CDR2 is FQNEAQ (reference sequence). The V gene lost 1 base and the J gene lost 2 bases, with 6 bases spanning the gap. The CDR3 runs to 14 residues. The CDR3 protein is CASSLGSAYNEQFF. Here the CDR3 DNA reads TGTGCCAGCAGCTTAGGCAGTGCCTACAATGAGCAGTTCTTC.